Included here is one TCR beta chain sequence, with context. The source of the sample is a study of monozygotic twins with inflammatory bowel disease. The CDR3 consists of 14 residues. Per the germline V gene, CDR1 is DFQATT and CDR2 is SNEGSKA (reference sequence). TCRdb re-called the 5' RACE reads; one entry per CDR3 protein, DNA not given. The repertoire table contains tens of thousands of distinct CDR3 sequences. Sequenced material: blood. The rearrangement uses TRBV20-1 and TRBJ1-5; as DNA is missing, the TRBD1 call by TCRdb cannot be tested. This TCR was sampled from a human donor with ulcerative colitis or Crohn's disease, or a healthy co-twin of an affected twin (not recorded which). This CDR3 is CSAHRDYSNQPQHF.